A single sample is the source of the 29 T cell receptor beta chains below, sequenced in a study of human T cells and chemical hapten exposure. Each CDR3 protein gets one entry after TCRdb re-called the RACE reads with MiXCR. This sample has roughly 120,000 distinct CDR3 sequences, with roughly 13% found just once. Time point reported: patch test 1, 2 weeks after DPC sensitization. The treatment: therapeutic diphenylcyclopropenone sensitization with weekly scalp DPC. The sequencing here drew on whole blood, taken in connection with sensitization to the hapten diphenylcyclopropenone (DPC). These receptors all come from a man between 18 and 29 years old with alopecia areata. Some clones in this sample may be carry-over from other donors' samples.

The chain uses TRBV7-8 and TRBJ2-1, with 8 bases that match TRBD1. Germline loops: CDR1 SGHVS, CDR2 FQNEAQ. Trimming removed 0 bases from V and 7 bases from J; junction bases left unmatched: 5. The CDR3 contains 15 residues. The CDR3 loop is CASSLAPGGHNEQFF. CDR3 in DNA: TGTGCCAGCAGCTTAGCCCCAGGGGGCCATAATGAGCAGTTCTTC.

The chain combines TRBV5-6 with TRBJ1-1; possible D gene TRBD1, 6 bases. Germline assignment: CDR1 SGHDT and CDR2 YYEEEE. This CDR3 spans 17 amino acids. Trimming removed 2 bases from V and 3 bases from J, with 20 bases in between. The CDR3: CASSFRDTNPVDTEAFF. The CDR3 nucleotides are TGTGCCAGCAGCTTCCGGGACACCAACCCGGTGGACACTGAAGCTTTCTTT.

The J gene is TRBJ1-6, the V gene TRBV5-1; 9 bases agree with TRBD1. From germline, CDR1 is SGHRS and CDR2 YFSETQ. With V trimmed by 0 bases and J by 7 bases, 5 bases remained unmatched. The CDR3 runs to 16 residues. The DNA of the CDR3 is TGCGCCAGCAGCTTGGGCACCGGGACAGGGAATTCACCCCTCCACTTT. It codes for CASSLGTGTGNSPLHF.

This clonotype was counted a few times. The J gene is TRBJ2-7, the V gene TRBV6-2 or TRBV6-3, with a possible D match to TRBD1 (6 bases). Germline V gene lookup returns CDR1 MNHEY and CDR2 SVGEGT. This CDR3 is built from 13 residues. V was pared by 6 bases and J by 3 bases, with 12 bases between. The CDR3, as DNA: TGTGCCAGCAGCCGACAGGCTAACTACGAGCAGTACTTC. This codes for CASSRQANYEQYF.

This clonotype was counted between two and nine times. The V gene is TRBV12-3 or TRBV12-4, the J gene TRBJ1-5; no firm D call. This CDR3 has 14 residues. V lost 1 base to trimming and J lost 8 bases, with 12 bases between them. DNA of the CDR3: TGTGCCAGCAGTTTAGACGGCCTCCGGAAGCCCCAGCATTTT. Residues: CASSLDGLRKPQHF.

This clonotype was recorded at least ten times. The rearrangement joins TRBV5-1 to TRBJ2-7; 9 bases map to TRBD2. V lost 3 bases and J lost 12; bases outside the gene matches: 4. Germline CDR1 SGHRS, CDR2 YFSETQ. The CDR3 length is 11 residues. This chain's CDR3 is CASSSGLALYF. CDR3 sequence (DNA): TGCGCCAGCAGCTCGGGACTAGCCCTGTACTTC.

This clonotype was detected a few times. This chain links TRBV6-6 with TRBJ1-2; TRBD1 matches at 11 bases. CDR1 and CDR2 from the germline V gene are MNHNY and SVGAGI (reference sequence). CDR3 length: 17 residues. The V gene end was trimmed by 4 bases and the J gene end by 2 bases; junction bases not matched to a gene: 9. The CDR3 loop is CASSFSMDRGRNYGYTF. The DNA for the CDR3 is TGTGCCAGCAGTTTCTCCATGGACAGGGGGCGGAACTATGGCTACACCTTC.

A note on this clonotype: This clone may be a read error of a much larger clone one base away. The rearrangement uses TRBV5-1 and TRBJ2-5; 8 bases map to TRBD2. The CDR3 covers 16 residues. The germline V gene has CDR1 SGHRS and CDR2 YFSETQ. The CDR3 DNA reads TGCGCCGGCAGCTTCGGGGGGGCCGGAACGAAAGAGACCCAGTACTTC. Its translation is CAGSFGGAGTKETQYF.

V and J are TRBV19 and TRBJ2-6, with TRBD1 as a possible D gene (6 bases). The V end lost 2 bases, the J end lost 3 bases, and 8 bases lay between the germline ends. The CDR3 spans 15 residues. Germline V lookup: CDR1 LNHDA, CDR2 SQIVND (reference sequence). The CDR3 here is CASSIQGYGANVLTF. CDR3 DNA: TGTGCCAGTAGTATACAGGGGTATGGGGCCAACGTCCTGACTTTC.

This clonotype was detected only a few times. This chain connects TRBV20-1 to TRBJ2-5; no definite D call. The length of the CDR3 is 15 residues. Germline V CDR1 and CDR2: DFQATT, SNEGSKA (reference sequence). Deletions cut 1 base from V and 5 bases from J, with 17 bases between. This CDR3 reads CSARAPAAEVETQYF. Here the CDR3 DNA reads TGCAGTGCTAGAGCACCGGCAGCCGAAGTGGAGACCCAGTACTTC.

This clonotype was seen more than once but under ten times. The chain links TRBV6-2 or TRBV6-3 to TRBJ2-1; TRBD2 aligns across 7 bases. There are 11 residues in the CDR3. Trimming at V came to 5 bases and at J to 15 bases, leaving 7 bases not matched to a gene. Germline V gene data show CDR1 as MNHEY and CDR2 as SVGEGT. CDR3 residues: CASSPRGGWFF. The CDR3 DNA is TGTGCCAGCAGTCCCCGCGGGGGATGGTTCTTC.

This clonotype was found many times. The CDR3 region is CASKKENSYNSPLHF. Written as DNA, the CDR3 is TGTGCCAGCAAGAAAGAGAACTCCTATAATTCACCCCTCCACTTT. The chain employs TRBV12-3 or TRBV12-4 and TRBJ1-6; D unresolved. The CDR3 loop spans 15 amino acids. Trimming stripped 7 bases from V and 0 bases from J, with 10 bases between.

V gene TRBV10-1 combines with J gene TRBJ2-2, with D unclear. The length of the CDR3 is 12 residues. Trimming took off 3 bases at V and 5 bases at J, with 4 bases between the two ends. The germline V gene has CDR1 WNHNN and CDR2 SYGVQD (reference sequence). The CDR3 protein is CASSDLTGELFF. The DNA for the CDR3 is TGCGCCAGCAGTGACCTTACCGGGGAGCTGTTTTTT.

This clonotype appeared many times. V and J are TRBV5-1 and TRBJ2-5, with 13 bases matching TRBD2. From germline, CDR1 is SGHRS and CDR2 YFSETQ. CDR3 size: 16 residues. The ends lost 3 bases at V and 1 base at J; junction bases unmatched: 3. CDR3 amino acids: CASSWTSGGVQETQYF. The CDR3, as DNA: TGCGCCAGCAGCTGGACTAGCGGGGGAGTCCAAGAGACCCAGTACTTC.

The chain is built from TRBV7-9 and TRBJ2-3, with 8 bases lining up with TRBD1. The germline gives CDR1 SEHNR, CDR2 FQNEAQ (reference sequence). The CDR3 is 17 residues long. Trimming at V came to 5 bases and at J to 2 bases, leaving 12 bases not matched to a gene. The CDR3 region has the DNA TGTGCCAGCAGCCCTGGACCCGGGACAGGTTCCACAGATACGCAGTATTTT. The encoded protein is CASSPGPGTGSTDTQYF.

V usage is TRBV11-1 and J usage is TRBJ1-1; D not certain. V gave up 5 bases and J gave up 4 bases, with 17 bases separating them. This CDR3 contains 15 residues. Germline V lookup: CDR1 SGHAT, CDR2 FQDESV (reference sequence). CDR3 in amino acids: CASSPRTGTGTEAFF. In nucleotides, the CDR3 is TGTGCCAGCAGCCCGAGGACGGGAACCGGCACTGAAGCTTTCTTT.

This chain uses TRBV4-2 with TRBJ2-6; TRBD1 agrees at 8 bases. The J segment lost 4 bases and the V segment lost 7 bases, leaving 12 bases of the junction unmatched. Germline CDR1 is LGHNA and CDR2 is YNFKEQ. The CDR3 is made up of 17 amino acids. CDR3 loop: CASIQGANLAGANVLTF. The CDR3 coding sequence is TGTGCCAGCATTCAGGGGGCGAATTTGGCAGGGGCCAACGTCCTGACTTTC.

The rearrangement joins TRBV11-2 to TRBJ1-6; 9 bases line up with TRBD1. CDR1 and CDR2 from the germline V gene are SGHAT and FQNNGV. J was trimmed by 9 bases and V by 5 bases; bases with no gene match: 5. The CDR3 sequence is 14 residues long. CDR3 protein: CASSQDRGGSPLHF. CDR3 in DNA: TGTGCCAGCAGCCAGGACAGGGGTGGTTCACCCCTCCACTTT. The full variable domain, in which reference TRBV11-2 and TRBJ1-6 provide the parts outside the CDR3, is EAGVAQSPRYKIIEKRQSVAFWCNPISGHATLYWYQQILGQGPKLLIQFQNNGVVDDSQLPKDRFSAERLKGVDSTLKIQPAKLEDSAVYLCASSQDRGGSPLHFGNGTRLTVT.

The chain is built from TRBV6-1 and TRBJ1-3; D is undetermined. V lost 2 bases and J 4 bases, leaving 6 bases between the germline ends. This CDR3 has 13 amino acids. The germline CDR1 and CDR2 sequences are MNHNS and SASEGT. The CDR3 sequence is CASSEQVGNTIYF. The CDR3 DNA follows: TGTGCCAGCAGTGAACAGGTCGGAAACACCATATATTTT.

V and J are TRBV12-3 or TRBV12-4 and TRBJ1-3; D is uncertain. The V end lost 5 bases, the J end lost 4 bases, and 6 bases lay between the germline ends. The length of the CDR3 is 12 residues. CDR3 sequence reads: CASSPVGNTIYF. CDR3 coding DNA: TGTGCCAGCAGTCCAGTAGGAAACACCATATATTTT.

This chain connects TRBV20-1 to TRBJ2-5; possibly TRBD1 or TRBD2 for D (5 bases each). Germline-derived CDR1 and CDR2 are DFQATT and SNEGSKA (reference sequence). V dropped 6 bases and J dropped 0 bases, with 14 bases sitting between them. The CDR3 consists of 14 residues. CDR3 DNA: TGCAGTGCACCGGGACCAACGTACCAAGAGACCCAGTACTTC. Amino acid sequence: CSAPGPTYQETQYF.

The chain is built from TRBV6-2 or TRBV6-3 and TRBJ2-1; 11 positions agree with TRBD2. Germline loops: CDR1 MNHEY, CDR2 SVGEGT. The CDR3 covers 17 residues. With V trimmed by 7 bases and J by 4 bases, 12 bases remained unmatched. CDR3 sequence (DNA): TGTGCCAGCAAAACGCCGCTAGCGGGGGGCTCTTACAATGAGCAGTTCTTC. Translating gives CASKTPLAGGSYNEQFF.

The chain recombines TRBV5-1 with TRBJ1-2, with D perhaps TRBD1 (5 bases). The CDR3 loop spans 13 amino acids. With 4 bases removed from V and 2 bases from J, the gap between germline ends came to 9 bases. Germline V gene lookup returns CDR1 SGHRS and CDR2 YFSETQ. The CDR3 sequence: CASSPRDNYGYTF. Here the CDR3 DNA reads TGCGCCAGCAGCCCCCGGGACAACTATGGCTACACCTTC.

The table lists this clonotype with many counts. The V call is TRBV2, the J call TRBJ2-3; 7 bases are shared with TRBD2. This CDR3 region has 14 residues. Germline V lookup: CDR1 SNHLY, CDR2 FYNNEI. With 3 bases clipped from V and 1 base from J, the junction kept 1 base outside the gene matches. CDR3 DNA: TGTGCCAGCAGTGAGGGGAGGGGCACAGATACGCAGTATTTT. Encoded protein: CASSEGRGTDTQYF.

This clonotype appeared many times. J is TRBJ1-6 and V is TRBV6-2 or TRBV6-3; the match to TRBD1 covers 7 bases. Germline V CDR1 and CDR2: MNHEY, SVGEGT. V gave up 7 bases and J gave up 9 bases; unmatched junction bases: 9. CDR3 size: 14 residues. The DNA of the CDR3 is TGTGCCAGCATCGAGCGGACAGGCAGTTCACCCCTCCACTTT. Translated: CASIERTGSSPLHF.

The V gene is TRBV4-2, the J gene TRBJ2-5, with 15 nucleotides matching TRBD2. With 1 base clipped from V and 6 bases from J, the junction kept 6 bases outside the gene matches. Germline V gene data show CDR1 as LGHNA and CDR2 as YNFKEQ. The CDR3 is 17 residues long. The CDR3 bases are TGTGCCAGCAGCCAAGCCGGACTAGCGGGGGGGCAGCAGACCCAGTACTTC. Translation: CASSQAGLAGGQQTQYF.

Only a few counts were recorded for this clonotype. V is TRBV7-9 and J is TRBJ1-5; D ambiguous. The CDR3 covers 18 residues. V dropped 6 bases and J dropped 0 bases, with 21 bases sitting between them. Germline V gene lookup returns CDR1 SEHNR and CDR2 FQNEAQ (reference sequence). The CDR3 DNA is TGTGCCAGCAGTCCTGACGAAGGGTATGGTCATAGCAATCAGCCCCAGCATTTT. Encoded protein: CASSPDEGYGHSNQPQHF.

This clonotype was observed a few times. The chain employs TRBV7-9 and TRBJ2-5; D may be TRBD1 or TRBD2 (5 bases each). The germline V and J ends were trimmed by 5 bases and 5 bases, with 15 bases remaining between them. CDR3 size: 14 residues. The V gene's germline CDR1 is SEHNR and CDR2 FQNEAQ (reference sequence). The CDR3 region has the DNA TGTGCCAGCAGCCCGTCGGGGTCAGGGGAGACCCAGTACTTC. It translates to CASSPSGSGETQYF.

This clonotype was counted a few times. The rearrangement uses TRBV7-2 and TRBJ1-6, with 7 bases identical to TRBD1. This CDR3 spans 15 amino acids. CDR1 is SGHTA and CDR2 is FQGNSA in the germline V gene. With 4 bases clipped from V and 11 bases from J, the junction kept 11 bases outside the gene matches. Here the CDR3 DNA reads TGTGCCAGCAGCTCGTCGGGACAGCCCGGTACACCCCTCCACTTT. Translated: CASSSSGQPGTPLHF. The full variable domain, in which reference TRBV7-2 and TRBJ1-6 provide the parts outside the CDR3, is GAGVSQSPSNKVTEKGKDVELRCDPISGHTALYWYRQSLGQGLEFLIYFQGNSAPDKSGLPSDRFSAERTGGSVSTLTIQRTQQEDSAVYLCASSSSGQPGTPLHFGNGTRLTVT.